Presented here are 14 T cell receptor beta chains from one specimen sequenced in a study of T cell repertoires in cytomegalovirus infection. The antigens these receptors bind are not known. MiXCR, run by TCRdb on the reads, gives a single entry per CDR3 protein. The table lists 300,000 or so distinct CDR3 sequences, roughly 25% of them singletons, with roughly 15% in the top ten. Here the sequenced sample was cultured PBMCs, taken from culture after CMV antigen stimulation. The receptors were sampled from a human donor in good health (CMV status not recorded). Some clones in this sample may be carry-over from other donors' samples.

In this sample, this clonotype turned up many times. The gene calls are TRBV7-2 and TRBJ2-7; 10 positions agree with TRBD2. This CDR3 region has 19 residues. CDR1 and CDR2 from the germline V gene are SGHTA and FQGNSA. V lost 3 bases to trimming and J lost 1 base; unmatched junction nucleotides: 15. CDR3 sequence: CASSFDRASSGGLSYEQYF. The CDR3, as DNA: TGTGCCAGCAGCTTCGACCGGGCGTCTAGCGGGGGACTGTCCTACGAGCAGTACTTC.

The V and J genes are TRBV11-2 and TRBJ2-1; D is perhaps TRBD1 or TRBD2 (5 bases each). The CDR3 totals 14 residues. With 3 bases removed from V and 5 bases from J, the gap between germline ends came to 11 bases. CDR1 and CDR2 from the germline V gene are SGHAT and FQNNGV. The CDR3: CASSFWGSNNEQFF. CDR3 nucleotide sequence: TGTGCCAGCAGCTTCTGGGGGTCTAACAATGAGCAGTTCTTC.

The chain has TRBV12-3 or TRBV12-4 and TRBJ1-3, with TRBD1 matching 8 bases. With 6 bases clipped from V and 2 bases from J, the junction kept 3 bases outside the gene matches. CDR3 length: 14 residues. The CDR3 DNA follows: TGTGCCAGCAGGAAGACAGGGGCTGGAAACACCATATATTTT. Protein: CASRKTGAGNTIYF.

This clonotype was recorded at least ten times. This chain uses TRBV6-2 or TRBV6-3 with TRBJ2-7, with TRBD2 matching 13 bases. The length of the CDR3 is 17 residues. V shed 2 bases and J 3 bases; nucleotides not matched to a gene: 7. Germline CDR1 is MNHEY and CDR2 is SVGEGT. DNA for the CDR3: TGTGCCAGCAGTTACGGGACTAGCGGGAACCTCCTCTACGAGCAGTACTTC. It specifies CASSYGTSGNLLYEQYF.

The table lists this clonotype with a few counts. This chain connects TRBV2 to TRBJ1-6, with D uncertain. This CDR3 has 12 amino acids. Germline V gene sequence: CDR1 SNHLY, CDR2 FYNNEI. Trimming cost V 6 bases and J 10 bases, with 10 bases left between them. The CDR3 region is CASSDPNSPLHF. As DNA, the CDR3 is TGTGCCAGCAGCGACCCGAACTCACCCCTCCACTTT. Using reference TRBV2 and TRBJ1-6 for the parts outside the CDR3, the full variable domain is EPEVTQTPSHQVTQMGQEVILRCVPISNHLYFYWYRQILGQKVEFLVSFYNNEISEKSEIFDDQFSVERPDGSNFTLKIRSTKLEDSAMYFCASSDPNSPLHFGNGTRLTVT.

This clonotype occurred many times. The chain is built from TRBV7-2 and TRBJ2-2, with TRBD2 matching over 12 bases. CDR3 size: 16 residues. The V gene's germline CDR1 is SGHTA and CDR2 FQGNSA. Germline trimming cut 5 bases from V and 8 bases from J; bases unmatched to any gene: 9. The CDR3 bases are TGTGCCAGCAGCGGATGGACTAGCGGGATGGTGGGGGAGCTGTTTTTT. It yields the protein CASSGWTSGMVGELFF.

This clonotype appeared many times. The rearrangement uses TRBV7-2 and TRBJ2-2, with D unresolved. V lost 0 bases and J 0 bases, leaving 8 bases between the germline ends. The CDR3 loop spans 16 amino acids. CDR1 and CDR2 from the germline V gene are SGHTA and FQGNSA. The CDR3 is CASSLAGMANTGELFF. The CDR3 region has the DNA TGTGCCAGCAGCTTAGCGGGGATGGCGAACACCGGGGAGCTGTTTTTT. The full variable domain, in which reference TRBV7-2 and TRBJ2-2 provide the parts outside the CDR3, is GAGVSQSPSNKVTEKGKDVELRCDPISGHTALYWYRQSLGQGLEFLIYFQGNSAPDKSGLPSDRFSAERTGGSVSTLTIQRTQQEDSAVYLCASSLAGMANTGELFFGEGSRLTVL.

This chain uses TRBV29-1 with TRBJ2-1; 7 bases map to TRBD2. The trim removed 4 bases at V and 5 bases at J, leaving 11 bases unmatched. The CDR3 is made up of 15 amino acids. The germline gives CDR1 SQVTM, CDR2 ANQGSEA. In DNA form, the CDR3 reads TGCAGCGTTGTGTCCCTCCGGGGACTAAACAATGAGCAGTTCTTC. Amino acids: CSVVSLRGLNNEQFF.

This clonotype has more than one count but fewer than ten. The chain couples TRBV28 to TRBJ2-5; TRBD2 is a possible D gene (5 bases). The ends were cut back, 9 bases at V and 0 bases at J, with 17 bases in the middle. The CDR3 has 15 amino acids. Germline CDR1 reads MDHEN; CDR2 reads SYDVKM. The CDR3 sequence is CASSGRSGYQETQYF. CDR3 nucleotide sequence: TGTGCCAGTAGTGGAAGAAGCGGCTACCAAGAGACCCAGTACTTC.

The chain is built from TRBV20-1 and TRBJ1-5; D remains ambiguous. The CDR3 extends over 12 amino acids. Germline V lookup: CDR1 DFQATT, CDR2 SNEGSKA (reference sequence). Between the trimmed V and J ends, which lost 3 bases and 4 bases, there was a span of 7 bases. The CDR3 loop is CSARGGNQPQHF. The DNA for the CDR3 is TGCAGTGCTAGGGGAGGGAATCAGCCCCAGCATTTT.

The chain is built from TRBV5-4 and TRBJ2-3; 9 positions match TRBD1. The CDR3 length is 16 residues. With V trimmed by 4 bases and J by 3 bases, 9 bases remained unmatched. Looked up from germline, CDR1 is SGHNT and CDR2 is YYREEE (reference sequence). The CDR3 bases are TGTGCCAGCAGCCGGGTCGGGGGACAGGGTACAGATACGCAGTATTTT. Translation: CASSRVGGQGTDTQYF. Full variable domain (rest looked up from reference TRBV5-4 and TRBJ2-3): ETGVTQSPTHLIKTRGQQVTLRCSSQSGHNTVSWYQQALGQGPQFIFQYYREEENGRGNFPPRFSGLQFPNYSSELNVNALELDDSALYLCASSRVGGQGTDTQYFGPGTRLTVL.

The rearrangement joins TRBV7-9 to TRBJ2-3; D call uncertain. Germline-derived CDR1 and CDR2 are SEHNR and FQNEAQ (reference sequence). This CDR3 spans 13 amino acids. Trimming stripped 7 bases from V and 11 bases from J, with 19 bases between. For the CDR3, the DNA is TGTGCCAGCACCCCCCCGACCCGTAGGAAGCAGTATTTT. Translating gives CASTPPTRRKQYF.

This clonotype was seen ten or more times. The chain has TRBV7-2 and TRBJ2-1; possibly TRBD2 for D (7 bases). V lost 5 bases to trimming and J lost 10 bases, with 21 bases between them. CDR1 and CDR2 from the germline V gene are SGHTA and FQGNSA. The CDR3 sequence is 15 residues long. This chain's CDR3 is CASSPVGGRSVEQFF. The CDR3 bases are TGTGCCAGCAGCCCCGTGGGGGGGCGATCTGTGGAGCAGTTCTTC.

This clonotype turned up a few times. The CDR3 loop reads CASSPRGYNSPLHF. The DNA for the CDR3 is TGTGCCAGCAGCCCCCGGGGGTATAATTCACCCCTCCACTTT. This chain joins TRBV7-2 and TRBJ1-6, with D tentatively TRBD1 (5 bases). The CDR3 has 14 amino acids. With 5 bases removed from V and 4 bases from J, the gap between germline ends came to 9 bases. Per the germline V gene, CDR1 is SGHTA and CDR2 is FQGNSA.